This TCR beta chain was found in a study of T cell responses to AZD1222 COVID-19 vaccine. Overall study findings and caveats: In the spike-specific TCR repertoire, nearly half reportedly target unmutated variant regions. Spike-wide coverage was observed for vaccine-associated CD4 TCRs, with dominant responses at 160-218 and 743-854. Baseline seropositivity characterized only a handful of AZD1222 recipients.

On this clone itself: The antigen is undetermined.

The CDR3 has 16 residues. J lost 4 bases, V lost 4 bases, and 7 bases had no gene match. Germline V gene sequence: CDR1 ENHRY, CDR2 SYGVKD. Sequenced by immunoSEQ multiplex PCR; TCRdb stores in-frame clones only, minus some. In the table there are more than 150,000 clones, 87% of which are singletons. The sequenced sample was peripheral blood, obtained 28 days after the second AZD1222 dose. The chain links TRBV10-3 to TRBJ2-7, with 13 bases identical to TRBD2. This clonotype was sampled from an adult who received the AZD1222 COVID-19 vaccine. The CDR3 DNA is TGTGCCATCAGTGGGACTAGCGGGAGTGCAGTGTACGAGCAGTACTTC. Protein sequence: CAISGTSGSAVYEQYF.